The 4 T cell receptor beta chains in this list originate from one sample, sequenced in a study of blood T cells in healthy people across ages (dated by TCRdb to 2014 to 2015). Library preparation used 5' RACE. Sequencing took place on an Illumina HiSeq 2500. A second PCR of roughly 6 to 11 cycles was run with a J-beta primer mix and a sample-barcoded 5' primer. TCRdb trimmed the raw reads at Q25, called clones with MiXCR and kept productive beta chains. A single entry per CDR3 protein holds the most common genes and DNA from its merged rows. The sample yields 1.2 million to 1.5 million distinct CDR3 sequences; approximately 59% were counted once. Together, the top ten hold approximately 7% of the sample. Sample: blood. These receptors were taken from a young man in good health.

The chain couples TRBV24-1 to TRBJ2-5; D unresolved. The V end lost 0 bases, the J end lost 0 bases, and 7 bases lay between the germline ends. This CDR3 is built from 15 residues. Germline-derived CDR1 and CDR2 are KGHDR and SFDVKD. For the CDR3, the DNA is TGTGCCACCAGTGATTTGAAGACCGACCAAGAGACCCAGTACTTC. As protein: CATSDLKTDQETQYF.

A single count supports this clonotype. J is TRBJ2-4 and V is TRBV20-1; D is ambiguous. The DNA matches TRBJ2-5 better at its end, which makes the J call doubtful. CDR1 and CDR2 (germline): DFQATT, SNEGSKA (reference sequence). The CDR3 consists of 13 residues. Written as DNA, the CDR3 is TGCAGTGCTAGAAGTATGGGCCAAGAGACCCAGTACTTC. Amino acid sequence: CSARSMGQETQYF.

The chain employs TRBV12-3 or TRBV12-4 and TRBJ1-4; D unresolved. The CDR3 length is 13 residues. Trimming stripped 6 bases from V and 8 bases from J, with 13 bases between. In DNA, the CDR3 is TGTGCCAGCAGGCCAGGACGCCTCGAAAAACTGTTTTTT. It is translated as CASRPGRLEKLFF.

This chain uses TRBV12-3 or TRBV12-4 with TRBJ2-7, with D tentatively TRBD2 (6 bases). V dropped 3 bases and J dropped 6 bases, with 15 bases sitting between them. The CDR3 is made up of 14 amino acids. This CDR3 is CASSLSGWEGEQYF. CDR3 in DNA: TGTGCCAGCAGTTTGAGCGGGTGGGAAGGCGAGCAGTACTTC.